The entry below describes one T cell receptor beta chain. Its cognate antigen is unknown. Other DNA sequences in the sample encode the same CDR3. This CDR3 contains 13 residues. Germline V gene data show CDR1 as SGHNT and CDR2 as YENEEA. The V and J ends lost 5 bases and 6 bases, in that order; junction bases with no gene match: 3. Method: immunoSEQ multiplex PCR; TCRdb's copy keeps in-frame clones and lacks some. The sample shows under 2.5 million clones, 85% to 95% of them seen only once. These data originate in a study of shared clonotypes between healthy human individuals. General study results and limits: Tissue TCR repertoires likely differ from these blood-only repertoires.

This clonotype originated in a man aged 18-30 years in good health. Some clones in this sample may be carry-over from other donors' samples. The genes are TRBV11-3 and TRBJ2-2; 7 nucleotides align to TRBD2. Sequencing was carried out using naive CD4+ T cells from PBMCs. Subset reported: CD45RA+ positively selected. The CDR3 DNA reads TGTGCCAGCAGCCTGGGGGGGGCCGGGGAGCTGTTTTTT. Encoded protein: CASSLGGAGELFF.